One and the same sample provided the 31 T cell receptor beta chains below, sequenced in a study of T cells after yellow fever vaccination. TCRdb re-derived calls from the 5' RACE reads in MiXCR, one entry per CDR3 protein. The repertoire consists of 450,000 to 550,000 distinct CDR3 sequences, with under 25% occurring once and the leading ten covering 14%. Specimen: PBMCs, collected 15 days after the yellow fever booster vaccination. The receptors come from a young man who received the YFV17D yellow fever vaccine.

This clonotype was seen a few times. The J gene is TRBJ2-7, the V gene TRBV7-8; 9 nucleotides align to TRBD1. Trimming removed 6 bases from V and 0 bases from J; junction bases left unmatched: 6. Germline V CDR1 and CDR2: SGHVS, FQNEAQ. The CDR3 consists of 15 residues. The CDR3 loop is CASRKTGGSSYEQYF. CDR3 nucleotide sequence: TGTGCCAGCAGGAAGACAGGGGGTAGCTCCTACGAGCAGTACTTC.

The chain is built from TRBV6-2 or TRBV6-3 and TRBJ2-1; weak D call: TRBD2 (5 bases). The CDR3 totals 15 residues. The V gene lost 3 bases and the J gene lost 3 bases, with 12 bases spanning the gap. The germline CDR1 and CDR2 sequences are MNHEY and SVGEGT. This CDR3 is CASSYSAAYYNEQFF. CDR3 sequence (DNA): TGTGCCAGCAGTTATTCAGCGGCCTACTACAATGAGCAGTTCTTC.

This clonotype was seen a few times. The chain joins TRBV5-1 to TRBJ2-7, with 7 bases that match TRBD1. The V and J ends lost 4 bases and 4 bases, in that order; junction bases with no gene match: 5. The length of the CDR3 is 13 residues. CDR1 SGHRS and CDR2 YFSETQ come from the germline V gene. This CDR3 reads CASSMRQGYEQYF. The CDR3 DNA reads TGCGCCAGCAGCATGAGACAGGGTTACGAGCAGTACTTC.

This chain links TRBV5-1 with TRBJ2-7; the D gene is possibly TRBD2 (5 bases). CDR3 length equals 12 residues. Germline CDR1 and CDR2: SGHRS and YFSETQ. Trimming left V 4 bases short and J 7 bases short, with 12 bases between. The CDR3 protein is CASSIHTGEQYF. CDR3 DNA sequence: TGCGCCAGCAGCATCCATACGGGAGAGCAGTACTTC.

This clonotype was recorded a few times. The V call is TRBV29-1, the J call TRBJ1-1; D is possibly TRBD1 (5 bases). The germline V gene encodes CDR1 SQVTM and CDR2 ANQGSEA. The CDR3 length is 15 residues. V was trimmed by 6 bases and J by 0 bases, leaving 17 bases between them. The CDR3 is CSVPAGGGMNTEAFF. The CDR3 DNA reads TGCAGCGTCCCCGCGGGGGGGGGAATGAACACTGAAGCTTTCTTT.

This chain uses TRBV3-1 with TRBJ2-2, with TRBD2 identical over 9 bases. With 3 bases clipped from V and 5 bases from J, the junction kept 4 bases outside the gene matches. This CDR3 is 15 amino acids long. Germline assignment: CDR1 LGHDT and CDR2 YNNKEL (reference sequence). CDR3 protein: CASSHSGRGTGELFF. The CDR3 DNA follows: TGTGCCAGCAGCCATAGCGGGAGAGGTACCGGGGAGCTGTTTTTT.

A few counts support this clonotype. This chain joins TRBV10-1 and TRBJ2-3; 10 nucleotides match TRBD2. The ends lost 0 bases at V and 4 bases at J; junction bases unmatched: 7. Germline V CDR1 and CDR2: WNHNN, SYGVQD (reference sequence). CDR3 length: 17 residues. This CDR3 is CASSESKSGRAPDTQYF. The CDR3, as DNA: TGCGCCAGCAGTGAGTCGAAGAGCGGGAGGGCCCCAGATACGCAGTATTTT.

The chain carries TRBV9 and TRBJ2-5, with D maybe TRBD1 (6 bases). V was shortened by 0 bases and J by 4 bases, with 10 bases between the two germline ends. The CDR3 is 14 amino acids. CDR1 is SGDLS and CDR2 is YYNGEE in the germline V gene. The CDR3 loop reads CASSVGLGGETQYF. CDR3 DNA sequence: TGTGCCAGCAGCGTAGGGTTAGGGGGAGAGACCCAGTACTTC.

This clonotype was picked up a small number of times. The chain is built from TRBV5-1 and TRBJ2-3; 9 bases match TRBD2. Germline V gene sequence: CDR1 SGHRS, CDR2 YFSETQ. The CDR3 is 15 amino acids. Trimming took 4 bases from V and 2 from J; bases not matched to a gene: 5. The CDR3 DNA reads TGCGCCAGCAGCCCGAGCGGGAGGTCCACAGATACGCAGTATTTT. It translates to CASSPSGRSTDTQYF.

This clonotype showed up just a few times. This chain uses TRBV11-1 with TRBJ2-1, with TRBD2 matching 11 bases. The germline gives CDR1 SGHAT, CDR2 FQDESV (reference sequence). The ends lost 5 bases at V and 0 bases at J; junction bases unmatched: 12. CDR3 size: 19 residues. The CDR3 loop is CASSRPGLAEISSYNEQFF. The CDR3 DNA reads as TGTGCCAGCAGCCGTCCGGGACTAGCGGAAATAAGCTCCTACAATGAGCAGTTCTTC.

This clonotype was picked up a small number of times. The chain has TRBV29-1 and TRBJ2-5, with TRBD2 matching over 12 bases. The CDR3 has 14 amino acids. V was pared by 6 bases and J by 4 bases, with 6 bases of the junction left unmatched. Germline V lookup: CDR1 SQVTM, CDR2 ANQGSEA. The CDR3 protein is CSVSWGLAGETQYF. CDR3 nucleotide sequence: TGCAGCGTCTCATGGGGACTAGCGGGAGAGACCCAGTACTTC.

V gene TRBV7-2 combines with J gene TRBJ2-7; 10 bases are a match to TRBD2. Germline loops: CDR1 SGHTA, CDR2 FQGNSA. V gave up 3 bases and J gave up 3 bases; unmatched junction bases: 8. This CDR3 has 16 residues. CDR3 in DNA: TGTGCCAGCAGCTTTACCGGGACTAGCGAGATCTACGAGCAGTACTTC. Amino acid sequence: CASSFTGTSEIYEQYF.

CDR3 DNA: TGTGCCATCAGTGAATCGGGCTACGAGCAGTACTTC. Protein product: CAISESGYEQYF. This chain links TRBV10-3 with TRBJ2-7; D remains ambiguous. CDR3 length: 12 amino acids. V lost 3 bases to trimming and J lost 3 bases, with 6 bases between them. In germline, CDR1 is ENHRY, CDR2 SYGVKD.

The V call is TRBV20-1, the J call TRBJ2-1, with 11 nucleotides matching TRBD2. The ends lost 6 bases at V and 9 bases at J; junction bases unmatched: 7. Germline V gene lookup returns CDR1 DFQATT and CDR2 SNEGSKA (reference sequence). The CDR3 is 13 amino acids. The CDR3 spells CSATSGSEVEQFF. CDR3 DNA: TGCAGTGCAACTAGCGGGAGTGAGGTTGAGCAGTTCTTC.

Concerning this clonotype: An end of the junction differs from the germline gene, which may be a read error. This chain uses TRBV18 with TRBJ2-1; 10 nucleotides match TRBD2. This CDR3 comprises 18 residues. Germline V gene sequence: CDR1 KGHSH, CDR2 LQKENI. CDR3 loop: CASTPRLAGVYGYNEQFF. The DNA for the CDR3 is TGTGCCAGCACACCAAGGCTAGCGGGAGTGTATGGCTACAATGAGCAGTTCTTC.

This rearrangement joins TRBV12-3 or TRBV12-4 to TRBJ2-6; D uncertain. The CDR3 has 14 residues. V was cut by 5 bases and J by 2 bases, with 7 bases left in between. CDR3 residues: CASSTEAGANVLTF. In nucleotides, the CDR3 is TGTGCCAGCAGTACCGAGGCTGGGGCCAACGTCCTGACTTTC.

This sequence joins TRBV28 and TRBJ2-7; D gene unclear. CDR1 and CDR2 (germline): MDHEN, SYDVKM. V gave up 9 bases and J gave up 4 bases, with 13 bases separating them. This CDR3 region has 12 residues. This CDR3 reads CASFQWSYEQYF. The CDR3 coding sequence is TGTGCCAGTTTTCAATGGAGTTACGAGCAGTACTTC.

The rearrangement joins TRBV7-2 to TRBJ2-4; 7 nucleotides agree with TRBD2. The CDR3 runs to 14 residues. The germline V gene has CDR1 SGHTA and CDR2 FQGNSA. V lost 3 bases and J lost 5; bases outside the gene matches: 4. CDR3 bases: TGTGCCAGCAGCTTCGGGACTAAAGAAAACATTCAGTACTTC. This gives the protein CASSFGTKENIQYF.

J is TRBJ2-7 and V is TRBV7-8, with D perhaps TRBD1 or TRBD2 (7 bases each). The CDR3 sequence is 16 residues long. Per germline, CDR1 SGHVS and CDR2 FQNEAQ. Trimming took 4 bases from V and 4 from J, leaving 20 bases between them. The CDR3 loop is CASSSQGRARGYEQYF. The DNA for the CDR3 is TGTGCCAGCAGCTCACAGGGGAGGGCTCGGGGATACGAGCAGTACTTC.

This clonotype was seen a handful of times. This chain links TRBV29-1 with TRBJ2-3, with no clear D. V was shortened by 8 bases and J by 3 bases, with 12 bases between the two germline ends. Germline values: CDR1 SQVTM, CDR2 ANQGSEA. CDR3 size: 12 residues. CDR3 nucleotide sequence: TGCAGCCCTAGGTTTTCGACAGATACGCAGTATTTT. The encoded protein is CSPRFSTDTQYF.

CDR3 nucleotides: TGTGCCACCAGCAACGGACAGGGTTGGACAGATACGCAGTATTTT. Translation gives CATSNGQGWTDTQYF. J is TRBJ2-3 and V is TRBV15; 8 bases match TRBD1. V lost 4 bases and J lost 3; bases outside the gene matches: 6. The CDR3 runs 15 residues. The germline CDR1 and CDR2 sequences are LNHNV and YYDKDF (reference sequence).

This clonotype was seen only a few times. The chain has TRBV7-2 and TRBJ1-1, with D possibly being TRBD1 (5 bases). Between the trimmed V and J ends, which lost 4 bases and 2 bases, there was a span of 11 bases. The CDR3 is made up of 14 amino acids. The germline V gene has CDR1 SGHTA and CDR2 FQGNSA. This chain's CDR3 is CASSSVRANTEAFF. In DNA, the CDR3 is TGTGCCAGCAGCTCGGTCAGGGCTAACACTGAAGCTTTCTTT.

The sample holds a few counts of this clonotype. The junction shows a germline mismatch at one end, possibly a read error. The chain joins TRBV30 to TRBJ1-2, with D perhaps matching TRBD1 (6 bases). The germline gives CDR1 GTSNPN, CDR2 SVGIG (reference sequence). The CDR3 covers 12 residues. In nucleotides, the CDR3 is TGTGCTTGGACTTTAACAGGGAGCGGCTACACCTTC. This translates into CAWTLTGSGYTF.

This clonotype was detected a few times. J is TRBJ2-7 and V is TRBV3-1, with D possibly being TRBD2 (5 bases). Trimming cost V 1 base and J 6 bases, with 13 bases left between them. CDR1 is LGHDT and CDR2 is YNNKEL in the germline V gene (reference sequence). The CDR3 totals 14 residues. The chain's CDR3 is CASSQVSSRVEQYF. CDR3 sequence (DNA): TGTGCCAGCAGCCAAGTTTCCTCGAGGGTCGAGCAGTACTTC.

This clonotype was picked up a small number of times. This rearrangement joins TRBV12-3 or TRBV12-4 to TRBJ2-3; D is perhaps TRBD2 (6 bases). This CDR3 is 14 amino acids long. Trimming pared 6 bases from V and 0 bases from J, leaving 10 bases between. CDR3 DNA: TGTGCCAGCAGGGGGGACTTTAGCACAGATACGCAGTATTTT. Its protein is CASRGDFSTDTQYF.

The V call is TRBV5-1, the J call TRBJ2-1; D is possibly TRBD1 or TRBD2 (5 bases each). Germline V lookup: CDR1 SGHRS, CDR2 YFSETQ. The CDR3 consists of 12 residues. With 3 bases removed from V and 8 bases from J, the gap between germline ends came to 9 bases. CDR3 amino acids: CASSWGRDEQFF. The CDR3 nucleotides read TGCGCCAGCAGCTGGGGGAGAGATGAGCAGTTCTTC.

This clonotype was seen many times. The chain combines TRBV3-1 with TRBJ2-6; a possible D gene is TRBD2 (5 bases). Germline V lookup: CDR1 LGHDT, CDR2 YNNKEL (reference sequence). V lost 1 base and J lost 1, with 5 bases in between. This CDR3 spans 15 amino acids. CDR3 residues: CASSQGGSGANVLTF. DNA for the CDR3: TGTGCCAGCAGCCAAGGAGGGTCTGGGGCCAACGTCCTGACTTTC.

This clonotype has just a few counts. The CDR3 region is CATSRGASYEQYF. The CDR3 nucleotides read TGTGCCACCAGCAGAGGAGCCAGCTACGAGCAGTACTTC. The rearrangement uses TRBV15 and TRBJ2-7; no definite D call. Germline loops: CDR1 LNHNV, CDR2 YYDKDF (reference sequence). This CDR3 comprises 13 residues. Trimming pared 1 base from V and 3 bases from J, leaving 7 bases between.

The J gene is TRBJ2-2, the V gene TRBV5-1, with D possibly called TRBD1 or TRBD2 (6 bases each). Deletions cut 1 base from V and 3 bases from J, with 10 bases between. Germline V gene sequence: CDR1 SGHRS, CDR2 YFSETQ. The CDR3 has 15 residues. CDR3 DNA sequence: TGCGCCAGCAGCTTGAGGGGGGCAGACACCGGGGAGCTGTTTTTT. Translation: CASSLRGADTGELFF.

A few counts support this clonotype. The V call is TRBV13, the J call TRBJ2-7; 8 bases line up with TRBD1. The CDR3 sequence is 13 residues long. Looked up from germline, CDR1 is PRHDT and CDR2 is FYEKMQ (reference sequence). The V gene end was trimmed by 5 bases and the J gene end by 5 bases; junction bases not matched to a gene: 5. CDR3 DNA: TGTGCCAGCAGCCGACAGGGGAACCACGAGCAGTACTTC. This sequence encodes CASSRQGNHEQYF. Full variable domain (rest looked up from reference TRBV13 and TRBJ2-7): AAGVIQSPRHLIKEKRETATLKCYPIPRHDTVYWYQQGPGQDPQFLISFYEKMQSDKGSIPDRFSAQQFSDYHSELNMSSLELGDSALYFCASSRQGNHEQYFGPGTRLTVT.

The CDR3 nucleotides read TGCGCCAGCAGTTTTGATAAGACCCTACGCAGTTCACCCCTCCACTTT. Translation gives CASSFDKTLRSSPLHF. The chain links TRBV5-1 to TRBJ1-6; no definite D call. The CDR3 is 16 residues long. The V and J ends lost 5 bases and 9 bases respectively, with 21 bases between them. Germline loops: CDR1 SGHRS, CDR2 YFSETQ.